The clone carrying this T cell receptor beta chain has just a few counts. Its antigen is not known. Germline V gene lookup returns CDR1 MNHEY and CDR2 SVGAGI. The V gene lost 9 bases and the J gene lost 9 bases, with 15 bases spanning the gap. The CDR3 extends over 13 amino acids. Method: immunoSEQ multiplex PCR; TCRdb's copy keeps in-frame clones and lacks some. The sample has 360,000 or so clones; 80% to 90% are singletons. This entry is derived from a study of Ad26.COV2.S vaccination and SARS-CoV-2 variants. Overall study findings and caveats: There was a possibility that the TCR breadth and depth analyses underestimated total T cell responses.

The treatment denotes: 15 to 20 received Ad26.COV2.S at low or high dose, single or two shots; 5 received placebo; per-sample allocation not given. Day 63 following the first vaccine or placebo injection was when the samples were taken. Sequencing was performed on peripheral blood, taken in a trial of Ad26.COV2.S vaccine versus placebo. This clonotype was sampled from a person aged 18 to 65 who received the Ad26.COV2.S COVID-19 vaccine or a placebo. The genes are TRBV6-5 and TRBJ1-6; weak D call: TRBD1 (5 bases). CDR3 nucleotide sequence: TGTGCCAGTAGGGGACCTACGCGTTCACCCCTCCACTTT. Translating it yields CASRGPTRSPLHF.